This TCR beta chain comes out of a study of response to subunit inactivated influenza vaccine. The CDR3 runs to 12 residues. Germline CDR1 is MNHEY and CDR2 is SVGAGI. TCRdb processed the RT-PCR reads anew with MiXCR; each CDR3 protein has one entry. Seen here are under 850,000 distinct CDR3 sequences, approximately 17% observed once, and the top ten hold approximately 10%. Overall study results and limits: With each seasonal influenza vaccination, the authors suggested, few new T cells are recruited.

Only a few counts were recorded for this clonotype. What it binds is unknown. Germline is not matched at one junction end, which may reflect a read error. V and J are TRBV6-5 and TRBJ2-1, with D tentatively TRBD2 (6 bases). The clonotype comes from a man aged 50 to 59 who received an inactivated influenza vaccine. The source material was PBMCs from blood, sampled more than 4 days after vaccination. The CDR3: CASGDSYHEQFF. CDR3 in DNA: TGTGCCAGCGGGGACTCCTACCATGAGCAGTTCTTC.